This T cell receptor beta chain stems from a study of T cell responses to AZD1222 COVID-19 vaccine. Assay: immunoSEQ multiplex PCR; the TCRdb copy retains only in-frame clones and omits some. The sample lists 100,000 to 130,000 clones, about 92% seen once, with roughly 8.7% in the top ten. Second-dose timings of about 4 or about 12 weeks were pooled. Notes on this clone: What it binds is not known.

Study outcomes and limitations: Epitopes outside B.1.351 and B.1.1.7 mutated regions reportedly drew nearly half of spike TCRs. Seropositive AZD1222 recipients at baseline numbered only five or six.

The V gene's germline CDR1 is MNHEY and CDR2 SVGAGI. V was shortened by 4 bases and J by 0 bases, with 13 bases between the two germline ends. The CDR3 is made up of 16 amino acids. The rearrangement uses TRBV6-5 and TRBJ1-3; D gene uncertain. This TCR was sampled from an adult who received the AZD1222 COVID-19 vaccine. The sequencing here drew on peripheral blood, taken 28 days after the second AZD1222 dose. In DNA, the CDR3 is TGTGCCAGCAGTTGGACCCATCGACGCTCTGGAAACACCATATATTTT. It encodes CASSWTHRRSGNTIYF.